This T cell receptor (beta chain) is from a study of Graves' ophthalmopathy and Graves' hyperthyroidism. Study summary: No treatment had been given when peripheral blood was collected at initial diagnosis.

General study points: With a specificity of around 72% and a sensitivity of roughly 71%, the model predicted ophthalmopathy progression.

The V segment lost 8 bases and the J segment 2 bases; nucleotides outside the gene matches: 3. Germline V gives CDR1 MNHNS, CDR2 SASEGT. The length of the CDR3 is 12 residues. This clonotype was observed many times. Its antigen is undetermined. Beta-chain TCR CDR3 regions were amplified from RNA transcripts. Amplification began with first-round RT-PCR using HTBI primers, then second-round multiplex PCR was performed. TCRdb used MiXCR to reprocess the multiplex PCR reads, holding one entry per CDR3 protein. The table lists hundreds of thousands of distinct CDR3 sequences, roughly 21% of them singletons. Serum thyroxine and TRAb, along with clinical symptoms, thyroid ultrasound and orbital computed tomography, were what diagnosis relied on.

V and J are TRBV6-1 and TRBJ2-7; 7 bases fit TRBD2. The receptor comes from a young woman with stable Graves' hyperthyroidism. The sample consisted of peripheral blood. CDR3 DNA sequence: TGTGCCAGCGGCGGGACTACCTACGAGCAGTACTTC. This encodes CASGGTTYEQYF.